This T cell receptor (beta chain) was sequenced in a study of blood T cell repertoires in COVID-19. Clones were read by immunoSEQ multiplex PCR, and TCRdb kept only the in-frame ones, dropping some. The table lists some 140,000 clones, 70% to 85% of them singletons. The CDR3 is made up of 13 amino acids. V was cut by 1 base and J by 4 bases, with 7 bases left in between. The germline CDR1 and CDR2 sequences are LNHDA and SQIVND (reference sequence). What was sequenced was peripheral blood. The receptor was isolated from a man aged 55 to 70 who had recovered from COVID-19. The genes are TRBV19 and TRBJ1-2; D uncertain. CDR3 loop: CASSIGPVYGYTF. CDR3 bases: TGTGCCAGTAGTATAGGGCCAGTCTATGGCTACACCTTC. Supplemented by reference TRBV19 and TRBJ1-2, the full variable domain reads DGGITQSPKYLFRKEGQNVTLSCEQNLNHDAMYWYRQDPGQGLRLIYYSQIVNDFQKGDIAEGYSVSREKKESFPLTVTSAQKNPTAFYLCASSIGPVYGYTFGSGTRLTVV.